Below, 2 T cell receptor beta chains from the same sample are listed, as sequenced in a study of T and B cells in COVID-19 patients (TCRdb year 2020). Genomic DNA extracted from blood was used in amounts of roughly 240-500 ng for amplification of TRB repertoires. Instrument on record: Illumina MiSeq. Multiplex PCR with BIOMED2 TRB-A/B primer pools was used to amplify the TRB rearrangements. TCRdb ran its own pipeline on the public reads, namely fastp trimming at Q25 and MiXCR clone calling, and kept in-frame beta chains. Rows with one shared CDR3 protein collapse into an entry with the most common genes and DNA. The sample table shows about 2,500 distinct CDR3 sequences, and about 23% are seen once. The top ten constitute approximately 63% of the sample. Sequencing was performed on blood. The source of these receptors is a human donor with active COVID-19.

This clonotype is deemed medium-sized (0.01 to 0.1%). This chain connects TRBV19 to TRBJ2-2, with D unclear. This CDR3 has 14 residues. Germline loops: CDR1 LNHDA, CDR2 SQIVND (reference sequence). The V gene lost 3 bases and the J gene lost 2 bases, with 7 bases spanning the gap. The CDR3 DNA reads TGTGCCAGTAGTATCAGTACTAACACCGGGGAGCTGTTTTTT. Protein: CASSISTNTGELFF.

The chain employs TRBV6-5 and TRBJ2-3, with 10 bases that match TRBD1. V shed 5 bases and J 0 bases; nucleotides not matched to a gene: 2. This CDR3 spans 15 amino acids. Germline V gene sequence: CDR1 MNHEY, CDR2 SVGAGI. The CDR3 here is CASSADRGSTDTQYF. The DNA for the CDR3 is TGTGCCAGCAGTGCGGACAGGGGGAGCACAGATACGCAGTATTTT.